Following are 23 T cell receptor beta chains from one sample sequenced in a study of T cells in tuberculosis. The protocol was immunoSEQ multiplex PCR, while the TCRdb copy is restricted to in-frame clones and leaves out a portion. The sample has around 30,000 clones, more than 85% seen once; the top ten hold roughly 11%. The time point: new active TB diagnosis, blood taken before or within 7 days of starting treatment. The starting material was PBMCs, obtained at tuberculosis diagnosis. Source of these receptors: an adult with tuberculosis.

This clone was detected only a few times. This sequence joins TRBV5-4 and TRBJ1-2; 10 bases map to TRBD1. The J segment lost 3 bases and the V segment lost 4 bases, leaving 9 bases of the junction unmatched. CDR1 and CDR2 from the germline V gene are SGHNT and YYREEE (reference sequence). CDR3 length: 16 residues. In DNA, the CDR3 is TGTGCCAGCAGCACGACAGGGGGCGCCCCGTACTATGGCTACACCTTC. Protein: CASSTTGGAPYYGYTF.

The V call is TRBV2, the J call TRBJ1-1; 8 bases match TRBD1. Germline V gene sequence: CDR1 SNHLY, CDR2 FYNNEI. Losses at the gene ends were 6 bases for V and 2 bases for J; bases not matched to a gene: 20. The CDR3 runs 19 residues. The CDR3 DNA reads as TGTGCCAGCAGGCTTAGTTCGGACAGGGCGGGGGAAAGAAACACTGAAGCTTTCTTT. The encoded protein is CASRLSSDRAGERNTEAFF.

The V gene is TRBV5-1, the J gene TRBJ2-5; weak D call: TRBD2 (6 bases). Germline V CDR1 and CDR2: SGHRS, YFSETQ. Trimming stripped 4 bases from V and 5 bases from J, with 18 bases between. This CDR3 spans 15 amino acids. The CDR3 sequence is CASSPEAGLEETQYF. The CDR3 region has the DNA TGCGCCAGCAGCCCCGAAGCGGGCTTGGAGGAGACCCAGTACTTC.

The chain recombines TRBV5-6 with TRBJ2-3, with 10 bases lining up with TRBD2. The V gene's germline CDR1 is SGHDT and CDR2 YYEEEE. There are 15 residues in the CDR3. Losses at the gene ends were 0 bases for V and 5 bases for J; bases not matched to a gene: 3. CDR3: CASSLVAGGGDTQYF. As DNA, the CDR3 is TGTGCCAGCAGCTTGGTAGCGGGAGGCGGAGATACGCAGTATTTT.

The chain couples TRBV2 to TRBJ2-3; D may be TRBD1 (5 bases). Trimming left V 5 bases short and J 5 bases short, with 11 bases between. The CDR3 has 13 residues. Germline V lookup: CDR1 SNHLY, CDR2 FYNNEI. For the CDR3, the DNA is TGTGCCAGCAGTTACCTTCAGGGAGATACGCAGTATTTT. Protein sequence: CASSYLQGDTQYF.

The chain has TRBV10-1 and TRBJ2-7; D may be TRBD1 (5 bases). Germline assignment: CDR1 WNHNN and CDR2 SYGVQD (reference sequence). The CDR3 runs 15 residues. Between the trimmed V and J ends, which lost 0 bases and 3 bases, there was a span of 12 bases. The CDR3 DNA reads TGCGCCAGCAGTGAGTCTGGGCAGGGTATCTACGAGCAGTACTTC. Residues: CASSESGQGIYEQYF.

The rearrangement uses TRBV16 and TRBJ1-4, with 7 bases aligning to TRBD1. CDR1 is KGHSY and CDR2 is FQNENV in the germline V gene. This CDR3 comprises 14 residues. The V gene end was trimmed by 1 base and the J gene end by 7 bases; junction bases not matched to a gene: 3. CDR3 coding DNA: TGTGCCAGCAGCCAATTGTACAGGGGTGAAAAACTGTTTTTT. Translated: CASSQLYRGEKLFF. Using reference TRBV16 and TRBJ1-4 for the parts outside the CDR3, the full variable domain is GEEVAQTPKHLVRGEGQKAKLYCAPIKGHSYVFWYQQVLKNEFKFLISFQNENVFDETGMPKERFSAKCLPNSPCSLEIQATKLEDSAVYFCASSQLYRGEKLFFGSGTQLSVL.

This chain uses TRBV4-1 with TRBJ1-1; a weak D match, TRBD1 (5 bases). Trimming removed 4 bases at V and 1 base at J, with 10 bases between. Germline assignment: CDR1 MGHRA and CDR2 YSYEKL. CDR3 length: 14 residues. CDR3 DNA sequence: TGCGCCAGCAGCCCGAACAGGAGGAACACTGAAGCTTTCTTT. Residues: CASSPNRRNTEAFF.

The chain carries TRBV9 and TRBJ2-5; perhaps TRBD2 as D (6 bases). V lost 4 bases and J lost 0, with 13 bases in between. There are 15 residues in the CDR3. Germline V lookup: CDR1 SGDLS, CDR2 YYNGEE. The CDR3 loop reads CASSRRGGHQETQYF. The DNA for the CDR3 is TGTGCCAGCAGCAGGCGGGGCGGGCACCAAGAGACCCAGTACTTC.

The CDR3 DNA is TGTGCCAGCAGTGAGGGCATCGGGACAGGGGGCTCTGGCTACACCTTC. This encodes CASSEGIGTGGSGYTF. The chain has TRBV2 and TRBJ1-2; 12 bases line up with TRBD1. This CDR3 comprises 16 residues. The V segment lost 3 bases and the J segment 7 bases; nucleotides outside the gene matches: 9. Germline V gene lookup returns CDR1 SNHLY and CDR2 FYNNEI.

The chain joins TRBV21-1 to TRBJ2-1; the table assigns TRBD1, which was not confirmed against the DNA. TRBV21-1 is a known pseudogene. The CDR3 covers 16 residues. CDR3 residues: CASSRRQGDTYNEQFF. The CDR3 DNA follows: TGTGCCAGCAGCAGAAGACAGGGGGACACCTACAATGAGCAGTTCTTC.

This rearrangement joins TRBV7-8 to TRBJ2-5, with 14 bases that match TRBD2. Germline trimming cut 5 bases from V and 5 bases from J; bases unmatched to any gene: 7. This CDR3 spans 16 amino acids. Germline values: CDR1 SGHVS, CDR2 FQNEAQ. The CDR3 nucleotides read TGTGCCAGCAGCCCGGGGACTAGCGGGGGCCTGGAGACCCAGTACTTC. This codes for CASSPGTSGGLETQYF.

This sequence joins TRBV5-1 and TRBJ2-1; 13 positions match TRBD2. The junction had 9 bases not matched to a gene; V was cut back by 4 bases and J by 2 bases. The CDR3 runs 18 residues. The germline V gene has CDR1 SGHRS and CDR2 YFSETQ. CDR3 DNA sequence: TGCGCCAGCAGCCCACAGACTAGCGGGGGGTCCACCTACAATGAGCAGTTCTTC. Translated, it gives CASSPQTSGGSTYNEQFF.

The chain combines TRBV6-6 with TRBJ2-3; 7 bases align to TRBD2. The CDR3 consists of 15 residues. The V segment lost 6 bases and the J segment 6 bases; nucleotides outside the gene matches: 12. Per germline, CDR1 MNHNY and CDR2 SVGAGI (reference sequence). The CDR3 protein is CASSKGLVRMDTQYF. In DNA form, the CDR3 reads TGTGCCAGCAGCAAAGGACTAGTAAGAATGGATACGCAGTATTTT.

The chain has TRBV27 and TRBJ2-7; a weak D match, TRBD1 (7 bases). Trimming removed 3 bases from V and 0 bases from J, with 12 bases in between. The CDR3 contains 15 residues. Germline loops: CDR1 MNHEY, CDR2 SMNVEV (reference sequence). The CDR3, as DNA: TGTGCCAGCAGTTTGCGCGGGGACAGCTCCTACGAGCAGTACTTC. This encodes CASSLRGDSSYEQYF.

The J gene is TRBJ2-5, the V gene TRBV15, with 7 bases matching TRBD2. Trimming at V came to 3 bases and at J to 1 base, leaving 5 bases not matched to a gene. The CDR3 is 15 residues long. Germline loops: CDR1 LNHNV, CDR2 YYDKDF (reference sequence). The CDR3 DNA reads as TGTGCCACCAGCAGGGAACTAGCGCTCCAAGAGACCCAGTACTTC. Its protein is CATSRELALQETQYF.

DNA of the CDR3: TGCGCCAGCAGCTTTCAGGGGAGCACTGAAGCTTTCTTT. Its translation is CASSFQGSTEAFF. The J gene is TRBJ1-1, the V gene TRBV5-1, with D perhaps TRBD1 (6 bases). The CDR3 consists of 13 residues. V lost 2 bases to trimming and J lost 4 bases, with 9 bases between them. From germline, CDR1 is SGHRS and CDR2 YFSETQ.

The chain recombines TRBV28 with TRBJ2-5; 14 nucleotides match TRBD2. The CDR3 sequence is 16 residues long. With 6 bases clipped from V and 2 bases from J, the junction kept 5 bases outside the gene matches. Germline V gene lookup returns CDR1 MDHEN and CDR2 SYDVKM. The CDR3 DNA sequence: TGTGCCAGCAGCCCGACTAGCGGGAGGGATCAAGAGACCCAGTACTTC. It specifies CASSPTSGRDQETQYF.

The V call is TRBV5-4, the J call TRBJ2-3; D is possibly TRBD1 (6 bases). Germline CDR1 and CDR2: SGHNT and YYREEE (reference sequence). This CDR3 is 14 amino acids long. V was cut by 4 bases and J by 3 bases, with 12 bases left in between. The CDR3 DNA reads as TGTGCCAGCAGCCCTAGGACAGTTACAGATACGCAGTATTTT. Protein: CASSPRTVTDTQYF.

This chain connects TRBV27 to TRBJ2-3, with D possibly TRBD2 on 5 matching bases. The CDR3 extends over 17 amino acids. V was cut by 6 bases and J by 2 bases, with 21 bases left in between. CDR1 and CDR2 from the germline V gene are MNHEY and SMNVEV (reference sequence). The CDR3 DNA reads as TGTGCCAGCAGCCCCACCACTAGTCTCGCCTACACAGATACGCAGTATTTT. Protein product: CASSPTTSLAYTDTQYF.

The chain has TRBV9 and TRBJ2-5; D uncertain. The V end lost 0 bases, the J end lost 5 bases, and 17 bases lay between the germline ends. CDR3 length: 16 residues. The germline CDR1 and CDR2 sequences are SGDLS and YYNGEE. This CDR3 is CASSVGSIDSGETQYF. Here the CDR3 DNA reads TGTGCCAGCAGCGTAGGATCTATCGACTCTGGGGAGACCCAGTACTTC.

The V gene is TRBV5-1, the J gene TRBJ2-5; the match to TRBD2 covers 9 bases. The V gene end was trimmed by 5 bases and the J gene end by 1 base; junction bases not matched to a gene: 6. Germline V gives CDR1 SGHRS, CDR2 YFSETQ. The CDR3 contains 15 residues. CDR3 sequence: CASSISGGSQETQYF. CDR3 bases: TGCGCCAGCAGTATTAGCGGGGGTTCCCAAGAGACCCAGTACTTC.

The chain combines TRBV19 with TRBJ2-2; 7 bases fit TRBD2. Germline V CDR1 and CDR2: LNHDA, SQIVND (reference sequence). J was trimmed by 2 bases and V by 3 bases; bases with no gene match: 3. This CDR3 spans 15 amino acids. This CDR3 is CASSIGGFNTGELFF. The CDR3 DNA is TGTGCCAGTAGTATCGGGGGGTTCAACACCGGGGAGCTGTTTTTT.